This paragraph reports one TCR beta chain. The data belong to a study of technical replicates of blood from a handful of donors. Assay: immunoSEQ multiplex PCR; the TCRdb copy retains only in-frame clones and omits some. The sample records 75,000 to 95,000 clones, less than 95% being singletons. Germline assignment: CDR1 SGHRS and CDR2 YFSETQ. With 4 bases clipped from V and 0 bases from J, the junction kept 23 bases outside the gene matches. The CDR3 length is 21 residues. The receptor was derived from a human donor in good health. V usage is TRBV5-1 and J usage is TRBJ2-3; 7 bases line up with TRBD2. Sequenced: T cells isolated from PBMCs. The CDR3 DNA reads as TGCGCCAGCAGCCACTCGAGGCGTTGGGGGGGAGCCCGGTTTAGCACAGATACGCAGTATTTT. Its translation is CASSHSRRWGGARFSTDTQYF.